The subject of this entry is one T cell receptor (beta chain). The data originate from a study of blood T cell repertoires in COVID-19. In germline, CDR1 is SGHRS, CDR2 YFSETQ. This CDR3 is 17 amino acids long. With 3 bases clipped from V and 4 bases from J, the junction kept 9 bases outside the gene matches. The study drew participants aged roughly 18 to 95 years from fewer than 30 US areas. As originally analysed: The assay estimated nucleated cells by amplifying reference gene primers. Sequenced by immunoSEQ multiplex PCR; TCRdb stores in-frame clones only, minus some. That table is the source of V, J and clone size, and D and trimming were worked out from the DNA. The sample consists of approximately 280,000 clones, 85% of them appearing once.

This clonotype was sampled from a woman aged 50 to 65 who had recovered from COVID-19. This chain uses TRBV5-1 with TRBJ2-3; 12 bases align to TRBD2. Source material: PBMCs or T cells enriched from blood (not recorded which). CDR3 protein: CASSSYASGGGADTQYF. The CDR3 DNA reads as TGCGCCAGCAGCTCATATGCTAGCGGGGGGGGCGCAGATACGCAGTATTTT.